The source of this T cell receptor (beta chain) is a study of OX40 agonist ivuxolimab in advanced cancers. Study as a whole: Partial responses were recorded for three patients, including one with hepatocellular carcinoma and two with cutaneous melanoma.

CDR3 size: 16 residues. V lost 3 bases and J lost 3; bases outside the gene matches: 2. CDR1 is SGHTA and CDR2 is FQGNSA in the germline V gene. TCRdb keeps only in-frame clones here, not all; method: immunoSEQ multiplex PCR. The sample has 45,000 to 50,000 clones, approximately 91% seen once. This TCR derives from an adult with an advanced solid tumor such as melanoma, head and neck, liver or kidney cancer. The sequencing here drew on CD4+ or CD8+ T cells sorted from blood, taken in a trial of the OX40 agonist ivuxolimab. V usage is TRBV7-2 and J usage is TRBJ2-3, with 14 bases aligning to TRBD2. The CDR3 region is CASSLTSGGATDTQYF. CDR3 bases: TGTGCCAGCAGCTTGACTAGCGGGGGGGCAACAGATACGCAGTATTTT. The complete variable domain, with remaining parts taken from reference TRBV7-2 and TRBJ2-3, reads GAGVSQSPSNKVTEKGKDVELRCDPISGHTALYWYRQSLGQGLEFLIYFQGNSAPDKSGLPSDRFSAERTGGSVSTLTIQRTQQEDSAVYLCASSLTSGGATDTQYFGPGTRLTVL.